This T cell receptor (beta chain) stems from a study of blood T cell repertoires in COVID-19. Looking at the study overall: T cells, B-cell-depleted T cells, or PBMCs supplied cDNA or gDNA.

Per the original data handling: Reference gene primer amplification gave nucleated cell count estimates. Only in-frame clones appear in the TCRdb table, and some are missing; sequencing was by immunoSEQ multiplex PCR. From that table come the V and J calls and clone size; the DNA was used to work out D and trimming. Here the sample spans about 300,000 clones, 75% to 90% being singletons. In its sample, this clone was seen once. Study members were between roughly 18 and 100 years old and lived in approximately 25 US regions. This CDR3 is built from 15 residues. The V gene's germline CDR1 is SGHRS and CDR2 YFSETQ. Trimming left V 4 bases short and J 5 bases short, with 18 bases between.

Sequenced input: PBMCs or T cells enriched from blood (not recorded which). The receptor was isolated from a man between 60 and 75 years old who had recovered from COVID-19. The J gene is TRBJ1-1, the V gene TRBV5-1; D may be TRBD1 (6 bases). As DNA, the CDR3 is TGCGCCAGCAGCCCCGGTGGGGGGGCGTTTACTGAAGCTTTCTTT. This gives the protein CASSPGGGAFTEAFF.